This T cell receptor (beta chain) originates from a study of cytomegalovirus exposure and HLA in healthy donors. Trimming removed 2 bases at V and 4 bases at J, with 12 bases between. The length of the CDR3 is 14 residues. CDR1 is SGHRS and CDR2 is YFSETQ in the germline V gene. With 60 Vbeta and 13 Jbeta primers, the PCR was carried out. Profiling relied on immunoSEQ multiplex PCR, and the TCRdb table lists in-frame clones only, not all of them. The table records under 200,000 clones, approximately 80% of them present only once. In its sample, this clone was seen a few times. This TCR derives from a woman in her 50s in good health and CMV-seronegative. The chain joins TRBV5-1 to TRBJ1-1; D might be TRBD1 (6 bases). The specimen sequenced was PBMCs. The CDR3 loop is CASSLHTGSTEAFF. In nucleotides, the CDR3 is TGCGCCAGCAGCTTACACACAGGGAGCACTGAAGCTTTCTTT.